This T cell receptor beta chain was identified during a study of blood T cell repertoires in COVID-19 (TCRdb year 2020). About the study as a whole: The collaborator samples originated in the United States, Italy and Spain and spanned the acute and convalescent phases of COVID-19. The dataset comprised deeply sampled blood TCRbeta repertoires from subjects exposed to, actively infected with, or recovered from COVID-19. The repertoires were released in a freely available public database intended as a resource for research on the immune response to SARS-CoV-2. The samples were drawn from two sources: the first 160 participants of the ongoing ImmuneRACE study, and 1,200 or so subjects contributed by 6 global collaborators. The material from the prospective study consisted of cDNA or gDNA derived from T cells, B-cell-depleted T cells, or PBMCs. Where HLA class I and class II types were available, the types were taken from metadata supplied by the sample provider, not from assay-based typing. A de-identified subject ID, COVID-19 status, age in years and sex were almost always included in the sample metadata. Results the study describes overall, beyond this receptor: Clinical and demographic metadata were provided uncurated, with the amount varying by source and participant.

The CDR3 runs 14 residues from the cysteine to the phenylalanine. This entry keeps only the CDR3 DNA: 42 bases, framed from base 1. From a lookup of the germline V gene, CDR1 and CDR2 are SGHRS and YFSETQ. V loses 2 bases at its end and J loses 9 bases; junction bases beyond the gene matches: 7. Regarding this clone: No antigen is known for it. No clone much larger than this one lies a single base away; base qualities are absent.

The immunoSEQ Assay, a bias-controlled multiplex PCR, was used to amplify TCRbeta CDR3 regions from genomic DNA. The authors processed their data as follows. The number of nucleated cells in each sample was estimated by amplification of reference gene primers within the assay. To quantify the absolute abundance of each unique TCRbeta CDR3 rearrangement, sequence reads were collapsed and filtered. For each sample, productive Simpson clonality was calculated as the square root of Simpson's diversity index across productive rearrangements. The table was pulled from immuneACCESS by TCRdb, which kept in-frame rearrangements only. Such tables lose some clones; where checked, under half of the loss comes from unresolved V genes, and the rest has no known cause. V and J calls and clone size are given by that table; D and trimming were obtained from the DNA. A total of over 200,000 clones appear in this sample, 80% to 90% of them only once. The ten largest clones take up about 3.5% of the sample.

Participants in the prospective study were aged roughly 18 to 95 years, lived in more than 20 United States geographic areas, and enrolled through a virtual design. In the prospective study, participants were assigned to cohorts based on the clinical history participants reported in a screening survey and a study questionnaire. Exposed participants had been in contact with someone with a PCR-confirmed or clinician-diagnosed COVID-19 case within 2 weeks of study entry. In the prospective study, whole blood, serum and a nasopharyngeal or oropharyngeal swab were collected from each participant by mobile phlebotomists. Additional blood draws and questionnaires over an approximately 2-month period could optionally be provided by prospective study participants. Blood samples from the prospective study were shipped frozen or at room temperature prior to DNA extraction.

The V and J segments used are TRBV5-1 and TRBJ2-1, with 8 bases matching TRBD2. This receptor was obtained from a woman under 40 who had been exposed to COVID-19. The sequencing input was PBMCs or T cells enriched from blood (not recorded which). This receptor has the CDR3 CASSFTGRAGEQFF. In nucleotide form, the sequence is TGCGCCAGCAGCTTTACCGGGAGGGCCGGTGAGCAGTTCTTC.